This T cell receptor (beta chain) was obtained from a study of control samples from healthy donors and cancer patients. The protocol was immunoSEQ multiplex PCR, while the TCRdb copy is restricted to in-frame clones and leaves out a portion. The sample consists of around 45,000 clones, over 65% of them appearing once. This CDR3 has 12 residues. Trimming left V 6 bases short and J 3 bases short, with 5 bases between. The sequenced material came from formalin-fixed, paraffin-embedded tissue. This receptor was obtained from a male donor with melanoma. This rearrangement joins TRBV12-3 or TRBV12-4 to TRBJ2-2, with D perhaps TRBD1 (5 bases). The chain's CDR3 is CASRGDTGELFF. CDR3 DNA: TGTGCCAGCAGAGGGGACACCGGGGAGCTGTTTTTT.